Listed below are T cell receptor beta chains from one sample, sequenced in a study of beta chain features in type 1 diabetes. TCRdb's copy holds only in-frame clones and misses some; the assay was immunoSEQ multiplex PCR. The sample lists 900,000 or so clones; about 17% were seen once. The sequencing input was naive CD4+ T cells from blood. All receptors come from a woman aged 18-29 years in good health. CDR3s include the opening cysteine and the closing phenylalanine or tryptophan. Each record gives: clone size, J gene, D gene, V gene, CDR3 DNA, CDR3 protein. A D gene is named only where the DNA matches it firmly. Expanded clones get a size class; other rows say once, few or many, or leave the size out.

>few|TRBJ2-7|TRBD2|TRBV28
TGTGCCAGCAGTGGGACTATAACGGAGGAGCAGTACTTC
CASSGTITEEQYF
>few|TRBJ2-7|TRBD1|TRBV29-1
TGCAGCGTCGCCCCGGGACAGGGGTCCTACGAGCAGTACTTC
CSVAPGQGSYEQYF
>NA|TRBJ2-5|TRBD2|TRBV7-9
TGTGCCAGCAGCTTACAACTAGCGGGAGAAGAGACCCAGTACTTC
CASSLQLAGEETQYF
>few|TRBJ1-2|NA|TRBV28
TGTGCCAGCATCCCGGGACCCAGGGACTATGGCTACACCTTC
CASIPGPRDYGYTF
>NA|TRBJ2-3|TRBD2|TRBV6-6
TGTGCCAGCCTTGGGCGGGAGTGGGCAGATACGCAGTATTTT
CASLGREWADTQYF
>few|TRBJ1-2|NA|TRBV15
TGTGCCACCAGCAGCTCAGGGTCGGGCTACACCTTC
CATSSSGSGYTF
>NA|TRBJ2-3|NA|TRBV9
TGTGCCAGCAGCCCTACCGGCGGGCTGGCGGGGGATACGCAGTATTTT
CASSPTGGLAGDTQYF
>few|TRBJ2-7|NA|TRBV28
TGTGCCAGCAGTTTAGCGGGACGTTACGAGCAGTACTTC
CASSLAGRYEQYF
>few|TRBJ2-7|NA|TRBV7-2
TGTGCCAGCAGCTTGGGAGGGGGCGCCAGGAGCTCCTACGAGCAGTACTTC
CASSLGGGARSSYEQYF
>few|TRBJ1-2|NA|TRBV5-4
TGTGCCAGCAGCTCCGCAGCAGTCTACACCTTC
CASSSAAVYTF
>NA|TRBJ1-2|TRBD1|TRBV6-4
TGTGCCAGCAGTGCGACGGGACAGAGTTATGGCTACACCTTC
CASSATGQSYGYTF
>few|TRBJ2-5|NA|TRBV15
TGTGCCACCAGCAGAGATCATGGCCGCCAAGAGACCCAGTACTTC
CATSRDHGRQETQYF
>NA|TRBJ1-2|NA|TRBV20-1
TGCAGTGCTGTTCTGAACTATGGCTACACCTTC
CSAVLNYGYTF
>NA|TRBJ2-7|TRBD2|TRBV14
TGTGCCAGCAGCCAAGGACGACTAGCGGGATACGAGCAGTACTTC
CASSQGRLAGYEQYF
>NA|TRBJ2-3|NA|TRBV28
TGTGCCAGCAGTATCGGACTGACAAGGGTGGAAGATACGCAGTATTTT
CASSIGLTRVEDTQYF
>few|TRBJ1-1|TRBD1|TRBV7-9
TGTGCCAGCAGCCGACAGGGAATGAACACTGAAGCTTTCTTT
CASSRQGMNTEAFF
>NA|TRBJ2-7|NA|TRBV7-8
TGTGCCAGCAGCCGAATGGTATTCGGAATAAACTACGAGCAGTACTTC
CASSRMVFGINYEQYF
>few|TRBJ2-7|NA|TRBV18
TGTGCCAGCTCACGCGGCACCTACGAGCAGTACTTC
CASSRGTYEQYF
>NA|TRBJ2-7|NA|TRBV7-2
TGTGCCAGCAGCCAGACTAGTGGATACTACGAGCAGTACTTC
CASSQTSGYYEQYF
>NA|TRBJ2-7|NA|TRBV21-1
TGTGCCAGCAGCAAAGGTGACAGGGCCGTCTACGAGCAGTACTTC
CASSKGDRAVYEQYF
>NA|TRBJ2-1|NA|TRBV4-2
TGTGCCAGCAGCCAAGCCTCGAGATTATCCTACAATGAGCAGTTCTTC
CASSQASRLSYNEQFF
>few|TRBJ2-1|NA|TRBV4-2
TGTGCCAGCAGCCAGGGAATGTTAGTCCAGAATGAGCAGTTCTTC
CASSQGMLVQNEQFF
>NA|TRBJ1-3|NA|TRBV7-2
TGTGCCAGCAGCGGCAAACCTGGAAACACCATATATTTT
CASSGKPGNTIYF
>few|TRBJ2-5|NA|TRBV7-2
TGTGCCAGCAGCTTAGTCGGTAAAGAGACCCAGTACTTC
CASSLVGKETQYF
>few|TRBJ2-1|NA|TRBV21-1
TGTGCCAGCAGCGCCCCGACTAGCGGGAGGGCCCCGGTCAATGAGCAGTTCTTC
CASSAPTSGRAPVNEQFF
>few|TRBJ2-7|NA|TRBV25-1
TGTGCCAGCAGTGAACCGGGACCAGGTACCTACGAGCAGTACTTC
CASSEPGPGTYEQYF
>few|TRBJ2-7|NA|TRBV27
TGTGCCAGCCGAAATAAAACCTACGAGCAGTACTTC
CASRNKTYEQYF
>NA|TRBJ2-7|NA|TRBV11-1
TGTGCCAGCAGCTTGTTAGCGGCCCCTTCGGGGGAGCAGTACTTC
CASSLLAAPSGEQYF
>few|TRBJ2-7|NA|TRBV21-1
TGTGCCAGCAGCAATCTTAAATATAGAGGGGTGCCTTGCTCCTACGAGCAGTACTTC
CASSNLKYRGVPCSYEQYF
>NA|TRBJ2-7|NA|TRBV4-2
TGTGCCAGCAGCCGGAACCTAGACCGAAGCTCCTACGAGCAGTACTTC
CASSRNLDRSSYEQYF
>few|TRBJ2-1|NA|TRBV9
TGTGCCAGCCAACCTCCGGGCCCAAATGAGCAGTTCTTC
CASQPPGPNEQFF
>NA|TRBJ2-1|NA|TRBV20-1
TGCAGTGCTAGCTGGTACGGTGAGCAGTTCTTC
CSASWYGEQFF
>few|TRBJ2-1|TRBD1|TRBV4-3
TGCGCCAGCAGCCAAGACTTACCCGGGACAGCATACAATGAGCAGTTCTTC
CASSQDLPGTAYNEQFF
>NA|TRBJ1-1|NA|TRBV18
TGTGCCAGCTCACCACCGCTGGGTTGGGACACTGAAGCTTTCTTT
CASSPPLGWDTEAFF
>few|TRBJ2-7|NA|TRBV18
TGTGCCAGCTCACCCCCGTGGACGAACGAGCAGTACTTC
CASSPPWTNEQYF
>NA|TRBJ2-2|NA|TRBV7-9
TGTGCCAGCAGCTTACGGGAGTCAGTGCTGTTTTTT
CASSLRESVLFF
>many|TRBJ2-1|TRBD2|TRBV10-3
TGTGCCATCAGTGAGTCAGGTACTAGCGGGAGTCATGAGCAGTTCTTC
CAISESGTSGSHEQFF
>NA|TRBJ2-2|NA|TRBV5-1
TGCGCCAGCAGCTTGGTGGGGGACCCTATCACCGGGGAGCTGTTTTTT
CASSLVGDPITGELFF
>few|TRBJ1-2|NA|TRBV5-8
TGTGCCAGCAGCTTCATCAGGGGTAGCGGCTACACCTTC
CASSFIRGSGYTF
>NA|TRBJ2-1|TRBD2|TRBV4-3
TGCGCCAGCAGCCAAGATTGGGGTACTAGCGGGTACTATGAGCAGTTCTTC
CASSQDWGTSGYYEQFF
>NA|TRBJ2-7|NA|TRBV7-2
TGTGCCAGCAGCTTAGGGGCCCTCCACGAGCAGTACTTC
CASSLGALHEQYF
>NA|TRBJ2-4|NA|TRBV5-8
TGTGCCAGCAGCTTGGGGGCTGGGGGCAAAAACATTCAGTACTTC
CASSLGAGGKNIQYF
>NA|TRBJ2-3|TRBD2|TRBV28
TGTGCCAGCAGTTTAGCCGGGACTAGCGGGAGTGTTAGCACAGATACGCAGTATTTT
CASSLAGTSGSVSTDTQYF
>once|TRBJ2-3|TRBD2|TRBV27
TGTGCCAGCAGACGACCCCCGGGACTAGCGGGAGTGCTGGGCACAGATACGCAGTATTTT
CASRRPPGLAGVLGTDTQYF
>few|TRBJ2-6|TRBD1|TRBV5-4
TGTGCCAGCAGCCGGGGAACAGGGGAAACTGGGGCCAACGTCCTGACTTTC
CASSRGTGETGANVLTF
>NA|TRBJ2-3|NA|TRBV7-9
TGTGCCAGCAGCTTGCTTAGGACAGTAAGCACAGATACGCAGTATTTT
CASSLLRTVSTDTQYF
>NA|TRBJ2-1|TRBD2|TRBV2
TGTGCCAGCATTCCGAGTAGCGGGGTCTCCTACAATGAGCAGTTCTTC
CASIPSSGVSYNEQFF
>few|TRBJ1-5|TRBD1|TRBV2
TGTGCCAGCAGGGGGACAGGAGGCAATCAGCCCCAGCATTTT
CASRGTGGNQPQHF
>NA|TRBJ2-2|NA|TRBV5-1
TGCGCCAGCAGGAGGACTGAGGGCGCCGGGGAGCTGTTTTTT
CASRRTEGAGELFF
>few|TRBJ1-1|NA|TRBV21-1
TGTGCCAGCAGCAGGTATACGGGACGGGCGAACACTGAAGCTTTCTTT
CASSRYTGRANTEAFF
>NA|TRBJ2-7|NA|TRBV23-1
TGCGCCAGCAGTCAATCCCTCAGCCAGTCCCTATTTTACGAGCAGTACTTC
CASSQSLSQSLFYEQYF
>NA|TRBJ2-5|NA|TRBV7-2
TGTGCCAGCAGCTACGCTCGGGAGACCCAGTACTTC
CASSYARETQYF
>NA|TRBJ2-5|NA|TRBV7-9
TGTGCCAGCAGCCCAGGGGCCGGAACTTGGGAGACCCAGTACTTC
CASSPGAGTWETQYF
>NA|TRBJ2-5|NA|TRBV20-1
TGCAGTGCTAGAGGGATGGAGACCCAGTACTTC
CSARGMETQYF